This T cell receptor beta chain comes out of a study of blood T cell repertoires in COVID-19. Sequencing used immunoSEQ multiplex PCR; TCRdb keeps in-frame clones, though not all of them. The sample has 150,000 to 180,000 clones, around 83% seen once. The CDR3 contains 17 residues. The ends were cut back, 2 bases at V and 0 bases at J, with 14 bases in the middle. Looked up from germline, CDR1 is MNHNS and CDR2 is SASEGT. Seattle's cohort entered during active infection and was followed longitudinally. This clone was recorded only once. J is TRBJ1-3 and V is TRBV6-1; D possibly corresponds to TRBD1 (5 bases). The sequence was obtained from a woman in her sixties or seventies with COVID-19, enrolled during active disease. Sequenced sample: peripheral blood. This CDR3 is CASSEMWGSPSGNTIYF. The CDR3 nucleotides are TGTGCCAGCAGTGAAATGTGGGGCTCTCCCTCTGGAAACACCATATATTTT.